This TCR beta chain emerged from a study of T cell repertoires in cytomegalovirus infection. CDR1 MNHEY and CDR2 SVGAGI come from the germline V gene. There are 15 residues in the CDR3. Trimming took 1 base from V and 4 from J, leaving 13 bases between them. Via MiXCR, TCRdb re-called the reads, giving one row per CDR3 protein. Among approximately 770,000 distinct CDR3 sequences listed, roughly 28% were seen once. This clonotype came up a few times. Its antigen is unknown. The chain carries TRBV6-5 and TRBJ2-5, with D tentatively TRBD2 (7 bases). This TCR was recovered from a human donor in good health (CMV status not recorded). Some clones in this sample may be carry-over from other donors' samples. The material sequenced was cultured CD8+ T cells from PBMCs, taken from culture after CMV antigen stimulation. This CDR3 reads CASSYYTGGGETQYF. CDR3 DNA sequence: TGTGCCAGCAGTTACTACACGGGGGGCGGAGAGACCCAGTACTTC.